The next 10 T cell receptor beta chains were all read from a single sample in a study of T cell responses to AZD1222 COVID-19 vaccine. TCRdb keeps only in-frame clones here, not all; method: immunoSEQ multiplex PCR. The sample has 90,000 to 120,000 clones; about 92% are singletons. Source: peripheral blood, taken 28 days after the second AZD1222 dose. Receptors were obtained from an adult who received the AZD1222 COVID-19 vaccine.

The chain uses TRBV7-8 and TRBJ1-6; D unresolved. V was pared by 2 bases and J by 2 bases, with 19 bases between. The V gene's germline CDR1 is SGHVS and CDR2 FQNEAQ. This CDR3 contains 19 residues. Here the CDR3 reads CASSLTSGRESTYNSPLHF. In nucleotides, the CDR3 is TGTGCCAGCAGCTTAACCTCTGGTCGAGAAAGCACCTATAATTCACCCCTCCACTTT. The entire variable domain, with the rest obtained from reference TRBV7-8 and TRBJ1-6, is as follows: GAGVSQSPRYKVAKRGQDVALRCDPISGHVSLFWYQQALGQGPEFLTYFQNEAQLDKSGLPSDRFFAERPEGSVSTLKIQRTQQEDSAVYLCASSLTSGRESTYNSPLHFGNGTRLTVT.

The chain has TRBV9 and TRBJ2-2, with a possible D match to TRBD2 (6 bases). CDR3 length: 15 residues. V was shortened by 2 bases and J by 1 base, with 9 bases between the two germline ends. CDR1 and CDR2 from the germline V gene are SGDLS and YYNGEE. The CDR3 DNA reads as TGTGCCAGCAGCGTGAGTAGCGGGAACACCGGGGAGCTGTTTTTT. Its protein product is CASSVSSGNTGELFF.

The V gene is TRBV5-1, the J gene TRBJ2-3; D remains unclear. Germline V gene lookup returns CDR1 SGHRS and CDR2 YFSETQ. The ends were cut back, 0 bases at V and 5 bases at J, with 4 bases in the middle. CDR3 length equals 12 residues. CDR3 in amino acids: CASSLDVDTQYF. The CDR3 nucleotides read TGCGCCAGCAGCTTGGATGTAGATACGCAGTATTTT.

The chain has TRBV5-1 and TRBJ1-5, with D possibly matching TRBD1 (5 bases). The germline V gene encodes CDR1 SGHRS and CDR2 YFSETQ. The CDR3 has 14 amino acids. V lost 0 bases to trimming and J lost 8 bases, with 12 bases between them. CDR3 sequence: CASSLVQGLEPQHF. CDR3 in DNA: TGCGCCAGCAGCTTGGTTCAGGGTCTCGAGCCCCAGCATTTT. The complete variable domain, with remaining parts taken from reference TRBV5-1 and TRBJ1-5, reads KAGVTQTPRYLIKTRGQQVTLSCSPISGHRSVSWYQQTPGQGLQFLFEYFSETQRNKGNFPGRFSGRQFSNSRSEMNVSTLELGDSALYLCASSLVQGLEPQHFGDGTRLSIL.

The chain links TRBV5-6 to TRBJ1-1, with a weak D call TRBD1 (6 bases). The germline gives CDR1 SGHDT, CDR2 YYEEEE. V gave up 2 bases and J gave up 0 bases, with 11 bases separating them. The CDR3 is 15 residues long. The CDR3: CASSLGPGVNTEAFF. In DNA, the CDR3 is TGTGCCAGCAGCTTAGGGCCAGGGGTGAACACTGAAGCTTTCTTT.

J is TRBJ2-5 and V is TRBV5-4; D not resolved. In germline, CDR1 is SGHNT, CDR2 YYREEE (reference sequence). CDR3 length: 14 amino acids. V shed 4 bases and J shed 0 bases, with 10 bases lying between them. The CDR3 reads CASSPRDNQETQYF. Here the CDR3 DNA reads TGTGCCAGCAGCCCCCGAGACAACCAAGAGACCCAGTACTTC.

The CDR3 loop is CASTTPLRGQEYGYTF. CDR3 coding DNA: TGTGCCAGTACGACACCCCTTAGGGGGCAGGAATATGGCTACACCTTC. J is TRBJ1-2 and V is TRBV19; 7 bases match TRBD1. The germline CDR1 and CDR2 sequences are LNHDA and SQIVND (reference sequence). The V segment lost 7 bases and the J segment 5 bases; nucleotides outside the gene matches: 16. The CDR3 sequence is 16 residues long.

CDR3 DNA sequence: TGTGCCAGCAGCCCGGGACTAGAAGTCGAGCAGTACTTC. This codes for CASSPGLEVEQYF. The chain is built from TRBV9 and TRBJ2-7; 8 positions match TRBD2. The V gene end was trimmed by 4 bases and the J gene end by 6 bases; junction bases not matched to a gene: 6. The CDR3 has 13 residues. Germline CDR1 and CDR2: SGDLS and YYNGEE.

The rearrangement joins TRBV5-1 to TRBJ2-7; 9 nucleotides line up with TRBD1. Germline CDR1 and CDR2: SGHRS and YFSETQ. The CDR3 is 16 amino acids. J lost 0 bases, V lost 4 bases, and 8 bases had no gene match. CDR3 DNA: TGCGCCAGCAGCCCTGGAGGGACAGGGAGCTCCTACGAGCAGTACTTC. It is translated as CASSPGGTGSSYEQYF.

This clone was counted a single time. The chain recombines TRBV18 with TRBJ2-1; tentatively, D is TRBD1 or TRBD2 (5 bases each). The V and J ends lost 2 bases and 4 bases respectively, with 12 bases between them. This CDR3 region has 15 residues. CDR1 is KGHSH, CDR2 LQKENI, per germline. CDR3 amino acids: CASSPTGAGYNEQFF. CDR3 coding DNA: TGTGCCAGCTCACCAACCGGGGCTGGGTACAATGAGCAGTTCTTC.